The clone carrying this TCR beta chain was detected only once. Its antigen is unidentified. Combining a sample-barcoded 5' primer with a J-beta primer mix, a second PCR ran for roughly 7 to 11 cycles. TCRdb re-derived calls from the 5' RACE reads in MiXCR, one entry per CDR3 protein. The table shows some 1.4 million distinct CDR3 sequences, with around 39% occurring only once. This specimen belongs to a study of blood T cells in healthy people across ages. Study observations and caveats: Researchers deemed the diversity estimates from one million T cells underestimates. More naive CD4+ cells and higher diversity were found in long-lived than in aged donors.

The CDR3 has 14 residues. V shed 5 bases and J 2 bases; nucleotides not matched to a gene: 6. Per germline, CDR1 ENHRY and CDR2 SYGVKD. Sequencing was performed on blood. The source is a woman aged 18 to 35 in good health. V gene TRBV10-3 combines with J gene TRBJ2-7, with 7 nucleotides matching TRBD1. CDR3 DNA sequence: TGTGCCATCAGTCTCCCCGGGACAGCCTACGAGCAGTACTTC. This gives the protein CAISLPGTAYEQYF.